Included here is one TCR beta chain sequence, with context. This specimen belongs to a study of T-cell memory formation after mild COVID-19. Looking at the study overall: Largely donor-specific sequence clusters came from a couple of donors.

One entry per CDR3 protein, called by TCRdb with MiXCR from the 5' RACE reads. The data contain 250,000 or so distinct CDR3 sequences, more than 15% of them seen just once; the ten biggest clones take up under 30%. The CDR3 totals 16 residues. The receptor comes from a man between 18 and 29 years old who had mild COVID-19 (a few samples of this study predate the infection). Cell type and time point are not known. Input material: PBMCs or a T cell subset sorted from them (not recorded which). The chain is built from TRBV21-1 and TRBJ2-2; TRBD1, the table's D call, was not compared with the DNA. TRBV21-1 has pseudogene status. DNA of the CDR3: TGTGCCAGCAGCGGTGAAGGGACAGGGCTCACCGGGGAGCTGTTTTTT. Its translation is CASSGEGTGLTGELFF.